The present TCR beta chain was sequenced within a study of identical twins. General study results and limits: Insertions ran lower in abundant cord blood beta clonotypes, though not in memory repertoires.

From the 5' RACE reads, TCRdb called clonotypes with MiXCR, one entry per CDR3 protein. In the table there are hundreds of thousands of distinct CDR3 sequences, 9.5% of which are singletons. Details on this clonotype: Its antigen is as yet unknown.

These sequences were also reported in another study, on yellow fever vaccine responses in identical twins.

The sequenced sample consisted of CD8+ T cells sorted from blood. The TCR originated in a young woman in good health.

CDR3 amino acids: CASSGLVNEQFF. The CDR3 DNA sequence: TGCGCCAGCAGTGGGCTAGTCAATGAGCAGTTCTTC. V gene TRBV10-2 combines with J gene TRBJ2-1, with D unclear. Germline assignment: CDR1 WSHSY and CDR2 SAAADI. This CDR3 is 12 amino acids long. The germline V and J ends were trimmed by 4 bases and 6 bases, with 7 bases remaining between them.